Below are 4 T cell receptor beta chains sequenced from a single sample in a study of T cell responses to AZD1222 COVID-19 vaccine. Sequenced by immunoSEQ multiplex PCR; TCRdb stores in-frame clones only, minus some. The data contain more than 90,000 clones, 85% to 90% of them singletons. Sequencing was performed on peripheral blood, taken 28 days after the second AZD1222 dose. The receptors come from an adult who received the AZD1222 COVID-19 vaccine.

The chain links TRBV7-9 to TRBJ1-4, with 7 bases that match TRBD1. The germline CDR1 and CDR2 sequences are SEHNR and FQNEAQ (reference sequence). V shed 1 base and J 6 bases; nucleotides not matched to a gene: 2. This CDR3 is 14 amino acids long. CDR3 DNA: TGTGCCAGCAGCTTAGGGACAGGAGATGAAAAACTGTTTTTT. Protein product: CASSLGTGDEKLFF. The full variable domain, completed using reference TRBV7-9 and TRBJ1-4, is DTGVSQNPRHKITKRGQNVTFRCDPISEHNRLYWYRQTLGQGPEFLTYFQNEAQLEKSRLLSDRFSAERPKGSFSTLEIQRTEQGDSAMYLCASSLGTGDEKLFFGSGTQLSVL.

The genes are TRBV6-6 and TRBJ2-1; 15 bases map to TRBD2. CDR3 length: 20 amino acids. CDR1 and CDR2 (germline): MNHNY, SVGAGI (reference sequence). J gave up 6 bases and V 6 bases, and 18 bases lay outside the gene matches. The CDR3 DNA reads TGTGCCAGCAGCCCCGTCGGACTAGCGGGAGGGGGAGACGGCACCAATGAGCAGTTCTTC. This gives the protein CASSPVGLAGGGDGTNEQFF.

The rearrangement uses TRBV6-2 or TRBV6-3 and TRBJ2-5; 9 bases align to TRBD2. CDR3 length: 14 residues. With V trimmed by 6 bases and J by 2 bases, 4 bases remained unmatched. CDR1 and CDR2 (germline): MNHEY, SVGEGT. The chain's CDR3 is CASSLAGEQETQYF. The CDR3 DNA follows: TGTGCCAGCAGCTTAGCGGGAGAGCAAGAGACCCAGTACTTC.

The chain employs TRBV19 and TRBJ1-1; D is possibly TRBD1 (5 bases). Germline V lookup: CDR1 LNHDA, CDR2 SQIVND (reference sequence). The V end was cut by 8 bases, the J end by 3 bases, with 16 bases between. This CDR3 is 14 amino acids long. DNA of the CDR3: TGTGCCAGTGGGACGTCGGCCGGGGACACTGAAGCTTTCTTT. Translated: CASGTSAGDTEAFF.